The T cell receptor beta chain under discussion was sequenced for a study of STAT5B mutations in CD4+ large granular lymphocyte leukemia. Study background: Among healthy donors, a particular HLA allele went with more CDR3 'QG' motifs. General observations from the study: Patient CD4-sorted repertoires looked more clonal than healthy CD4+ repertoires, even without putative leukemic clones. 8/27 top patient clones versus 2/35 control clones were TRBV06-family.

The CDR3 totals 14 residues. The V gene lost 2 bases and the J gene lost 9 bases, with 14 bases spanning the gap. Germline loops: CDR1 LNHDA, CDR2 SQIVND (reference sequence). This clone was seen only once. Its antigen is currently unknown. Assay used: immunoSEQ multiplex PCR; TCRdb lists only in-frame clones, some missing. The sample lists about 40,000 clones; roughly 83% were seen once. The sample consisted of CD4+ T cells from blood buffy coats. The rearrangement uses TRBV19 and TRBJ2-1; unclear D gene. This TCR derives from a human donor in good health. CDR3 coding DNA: TGTGCCAGTAGTATAATGGTTACCAGACGTGAGCAGTTCTTC. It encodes CASSIMVTRREQFF.